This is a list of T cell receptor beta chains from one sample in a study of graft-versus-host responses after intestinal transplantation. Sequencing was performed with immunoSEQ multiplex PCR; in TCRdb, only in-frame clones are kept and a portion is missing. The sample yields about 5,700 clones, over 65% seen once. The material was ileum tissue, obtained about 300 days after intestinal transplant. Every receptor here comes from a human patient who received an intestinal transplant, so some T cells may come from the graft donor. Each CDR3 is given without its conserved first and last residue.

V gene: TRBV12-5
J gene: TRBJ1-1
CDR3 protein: ASGLGQTEAF

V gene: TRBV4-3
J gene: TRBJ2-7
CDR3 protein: ASSQDPGTSGPYEQY

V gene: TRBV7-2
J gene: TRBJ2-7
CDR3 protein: ASSPTGGAYEQY

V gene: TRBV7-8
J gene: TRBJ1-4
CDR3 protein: ASSLWTDTNEKLF

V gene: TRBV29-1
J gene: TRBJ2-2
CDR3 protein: SAPLGAADTGELF

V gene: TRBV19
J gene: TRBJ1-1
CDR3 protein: ASTYRGRMNTEAF

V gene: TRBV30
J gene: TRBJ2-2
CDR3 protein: AWSVFTGELF

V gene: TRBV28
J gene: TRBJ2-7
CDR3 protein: ASKGGSGSYEQY

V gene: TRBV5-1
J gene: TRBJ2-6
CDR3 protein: ASSQGHSGANVLT

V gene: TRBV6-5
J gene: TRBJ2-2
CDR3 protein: ASSLAGGGTGELF

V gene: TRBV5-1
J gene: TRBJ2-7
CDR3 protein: ASSLRLGSSYEQY

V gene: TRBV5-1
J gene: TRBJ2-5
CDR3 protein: ASSAAGFQETQY

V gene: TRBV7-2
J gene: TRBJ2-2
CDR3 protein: ASSLDLAGPGRTGELF

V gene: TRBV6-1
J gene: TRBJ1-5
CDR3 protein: ASSELGPYYNQPQH

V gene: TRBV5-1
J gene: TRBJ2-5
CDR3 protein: ASSLKRERQETQY

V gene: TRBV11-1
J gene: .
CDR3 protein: ASSPWGTSYEQY

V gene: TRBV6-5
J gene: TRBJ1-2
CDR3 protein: ASRIPGQRGYT

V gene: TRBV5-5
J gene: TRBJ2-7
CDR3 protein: ASSLAPKPYEQY